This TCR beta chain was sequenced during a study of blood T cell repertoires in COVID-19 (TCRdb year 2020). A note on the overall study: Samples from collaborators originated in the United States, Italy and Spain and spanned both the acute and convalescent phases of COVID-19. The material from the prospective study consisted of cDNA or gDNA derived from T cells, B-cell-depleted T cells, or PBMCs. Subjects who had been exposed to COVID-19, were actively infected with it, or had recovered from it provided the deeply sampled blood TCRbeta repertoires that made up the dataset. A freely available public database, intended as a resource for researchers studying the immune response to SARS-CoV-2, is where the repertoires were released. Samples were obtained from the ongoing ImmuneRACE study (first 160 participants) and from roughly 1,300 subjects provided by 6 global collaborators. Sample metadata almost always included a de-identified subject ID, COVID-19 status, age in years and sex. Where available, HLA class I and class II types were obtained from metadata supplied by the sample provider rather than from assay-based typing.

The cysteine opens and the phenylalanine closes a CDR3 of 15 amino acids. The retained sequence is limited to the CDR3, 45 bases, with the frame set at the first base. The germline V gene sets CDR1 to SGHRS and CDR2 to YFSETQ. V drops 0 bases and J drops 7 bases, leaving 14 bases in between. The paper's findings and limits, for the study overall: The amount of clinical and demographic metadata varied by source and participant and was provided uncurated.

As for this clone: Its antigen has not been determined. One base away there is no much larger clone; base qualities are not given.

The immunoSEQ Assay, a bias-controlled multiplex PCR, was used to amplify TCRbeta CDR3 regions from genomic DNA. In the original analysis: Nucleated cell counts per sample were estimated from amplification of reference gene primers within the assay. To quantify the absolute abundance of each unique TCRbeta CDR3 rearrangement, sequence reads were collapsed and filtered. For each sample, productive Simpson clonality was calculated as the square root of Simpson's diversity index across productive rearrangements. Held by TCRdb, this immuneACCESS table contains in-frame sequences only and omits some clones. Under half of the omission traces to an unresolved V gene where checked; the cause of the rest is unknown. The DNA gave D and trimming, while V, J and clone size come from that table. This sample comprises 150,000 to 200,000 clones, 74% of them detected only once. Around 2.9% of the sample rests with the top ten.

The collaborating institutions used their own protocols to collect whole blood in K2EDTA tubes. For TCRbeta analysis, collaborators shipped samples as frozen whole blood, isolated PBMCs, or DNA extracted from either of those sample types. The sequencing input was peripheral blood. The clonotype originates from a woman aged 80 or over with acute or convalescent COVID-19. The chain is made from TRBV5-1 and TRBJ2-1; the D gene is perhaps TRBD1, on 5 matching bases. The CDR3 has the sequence CASSLGASGLNEQFF. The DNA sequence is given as TGCGCCAGCAGCTTGGGTGCATCAGGGTTGAATGAGCAGTTCTTC.